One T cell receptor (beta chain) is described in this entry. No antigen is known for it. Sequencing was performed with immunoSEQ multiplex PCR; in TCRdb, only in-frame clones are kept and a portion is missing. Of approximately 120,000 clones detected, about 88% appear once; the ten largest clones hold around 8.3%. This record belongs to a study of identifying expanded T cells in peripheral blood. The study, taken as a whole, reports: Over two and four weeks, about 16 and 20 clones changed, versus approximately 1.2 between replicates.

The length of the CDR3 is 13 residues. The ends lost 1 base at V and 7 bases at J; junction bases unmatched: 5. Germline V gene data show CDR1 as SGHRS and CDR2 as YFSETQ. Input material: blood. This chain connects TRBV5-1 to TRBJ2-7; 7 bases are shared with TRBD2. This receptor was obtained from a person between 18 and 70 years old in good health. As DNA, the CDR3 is TGCGCCAGCAGCTTGACTAGCGTCAGGGAGCAGTACTTC. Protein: CASSLTSVREQYF.